This T cell receptor beta chain stems from a study of blood T cell repertoires in COVID-19. In the study overall: Italy, Spain and the United States were the sources of the convalescent and acute COVID-19 samples. Nucleic acid was either cDNA or gDNA, and it came from T cells, B-cell-depleted T cells, or PBMCs.

As handled by the study authors: Researchers report that nucleated cell counts were estimated from reference gene primer amplification. Assay used: immunoSEQ multiplex PCR; TCRdb lists only in-frame clones, some missing. The V and J calls and clone size were taken over from that table, and D and trimming were inferred from the DNA. The sample contains under 150,000 clones, 88% of which appear only once. Germline V gene lookup returns CDR1 SGHNT and CDR2 YYREEE (reference sequence). The germline V and J ends were trimmed by 6 bases and 0 bases, with 14 bases remaining between them. This CDR3 spans 15 amino acids.

The rearrangement joins TRBV5-4 to TRBJ2-3; tentative D call: TRBD1 (5 bases). The source is a human donor in a cohort sampled during active COVID-19. The specimen sequenced was peripheral blood. The CDR3 DNA reads TGTGCCAGCACCCAAAGGGGCGCTAGCACAGATACGCAGTATTTT. Encoded protein: CASTQRGASTDTQYF.